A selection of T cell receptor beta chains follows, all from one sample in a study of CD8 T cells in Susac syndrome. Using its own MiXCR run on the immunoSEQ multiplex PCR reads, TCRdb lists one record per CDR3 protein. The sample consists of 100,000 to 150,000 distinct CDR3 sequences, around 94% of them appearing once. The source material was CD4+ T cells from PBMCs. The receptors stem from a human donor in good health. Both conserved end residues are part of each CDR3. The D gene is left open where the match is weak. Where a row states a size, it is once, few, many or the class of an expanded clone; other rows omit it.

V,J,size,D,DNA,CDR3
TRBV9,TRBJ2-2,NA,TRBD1,TGTGCCAGCAGCAGAGGGACAGGGGGCTTGACCGGGGAGCTGTTTTTT,CASSRGTGGLTGELFF
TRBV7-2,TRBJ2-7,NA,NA,TGTGCCAGCAGCTTAGCCTTCGAGCGGAGCTCCTACGAGCAGTACTTC,CASSLAFERSSYEQYF
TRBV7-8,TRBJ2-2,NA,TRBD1,TGTGCCAGCAGCATATCCGGGACAGGGAGCACCGGGGAGCTGTTTTTT,CASSISGTGSTGELFF
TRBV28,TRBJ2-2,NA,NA,TGTGCCAGCAGCTCGACAGGCGTGAACACCGGGGAGCTGTTTTTT,CASSSTGVNTGELFF
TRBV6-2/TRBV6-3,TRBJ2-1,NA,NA,TGTGCCAGCAGTTTCCTCCGGGACCCGCAGTTCTTC,CASSFLRDPQFF
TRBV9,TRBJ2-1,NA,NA,TGTGCCAGCAGCCAGGCACGGGGCAATGAGCAGTTCTTC,CASSQARGNEQFF
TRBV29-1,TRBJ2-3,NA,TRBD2,TGCAGCGTTGAGACTAGCGTGTCGGACCCAGATACGCAGTATTTT,CSVETSVSDPDTQYF
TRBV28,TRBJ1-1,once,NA,TGTGCCAGCAGCCGGGCCGCGGAAGCTTTCTTT,CASSRAAEAFF
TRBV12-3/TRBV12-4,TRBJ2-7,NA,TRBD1,TGTGCCAGCAGTCGGACAGGGGGCGGAAACGAGCAGTACTTC,CASSRTGGGNEQYF
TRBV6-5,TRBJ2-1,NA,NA,TGTGCCAGCAGTTACCAAGGGGCTGGGATCGGTGAGCAGTTCTTC,CASSYQGAGIGEQFF
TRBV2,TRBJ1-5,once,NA,TGTGCCAGCATGCCCAGGTTGAGCAATCAGCCCCAGCATTTT,CASMPRLSNQPQHF
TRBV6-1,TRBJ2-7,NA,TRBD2,TGTGCCAGCGTAGCGGGAGGAGTCTACTACGAGCAGTACTTC,CASVAGGVYYEQYF
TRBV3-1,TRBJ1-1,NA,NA,TGTGCCAGCAGCCCGACGTCGGACACTGAAGCTTTCTTT,CASSPTSDTEAFF
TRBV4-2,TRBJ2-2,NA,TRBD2,TGTGCCAGCAGCCGGTTGACTAGCGGAGCCACCGGGGAGCTGTTTTTT,CASSRLTSGATGELFF